Presented here are 20 T cell receptor beta chains from one specimen sequenced in a study of blood T cell repertoires in COVID-19 (dated by TCRdb to 2018 to 2020). The protocol used for the library was the immunoSEQ multiplex PCR assay. Entries here come from immuneACCESS through TCRdb and include only in-frame sequences with V and J called. Some clones fail to appear in such tables; in the studies checked, an unresolved V gene covers under half of the shortfall, and the cause of the remainder is unknown. Here the sample has hundreds of thousands of clones; around 85% occur a single time. The ten top clones hold over 3% of the sample. Sequences were obtained from PBMCs or T cells enriched from blood (not recorded which). The receptors were gathered from a woman aged 45 to 65 in a cohort exposed to, infected with or recovered from COVID-19 (not recorded which).

The gene calls are TRBV15 and TRBJ1-3, with 8 bases that match TRBD1. The CDR3 extends over 16 amino acids. The junction had 11 bases not matched to a gene; V was cut back by 4 bases and J by 6 bases. CDR1 LNHNV and CDR2 YYDKDF come from the germline V gene (reference sequence). The CDR3: CATSISAGQGINTIYF. CDR3 nucleotide sequence: TGTGCCACCAGCATTTCAGCAGGACAGGGAATAAACACCATATATTTT. Supplemented by reference TRBV15 and TRBJ1-3, the full variable domain reads DAMVIQNPRYQVTQFGKPVTLSCSQTLNHNVMYWYQQKSSQAPKLLFHYYDKDFNNEADTPDNFQSRRPNTSFCFLDIRSPGLGDTAMYLCATSISAGQGINTIYFGEGSWLTVV.

The chain recombines TRBV5-1 with TRBJ2-3; 11 nucleotides match TRBD2. Looked up from germline, CDR1 is SGHRS and CDR2 is YFSETQ. This CDR3 spans 15 amino acids. With V trimmed by 6 bases and J by 5 bases, 8 bases remained unmatched. This CDR3 reads CASNRLAGIRDTQYF. The CDR3, as DNA: TGCGCCAGCAACCGACTAGCGGGGATCAGAGATACGCAGTATTTT. The whole variable domain, filled in from reference TRBV5-1 and TRBJ2-3, reads KAGVTQTPRYLIKTRGQQVTLSCSPISGHRSVSWYQQTPGQGLQFLFEYFSETQRNKGNFPGRFSGRQFSNSRSEMNVSTLELGDSALYLCASNRLAGIRDTQYFGPGTRLTVL.

This sequence joins TRBV28 and TRBJ1-5; 8 positions agree with TRBD1. CDR1 and CDR2 (germline): MDHEN, SYDVKM. The CDR3 runs to 13 residues. The junction had 7 bases not matched to a gene; V was cut back by 6 bases and J by 9 bases. CDR3 DNA sequence: TGTGCCAGCAGGTACTCCACAGGGGGGCCCCAGCATTTT. This sequence encodes CASRYSTGGPQHF.

V usage is TRBV5-1 and J usage is TRBJ1-1, with TRBD1 identical over 9 bases. Germline V lookup: CDR1 SGHRS, CDR2 YFSETQ. After removal of 5 bases from V and 11 bases from J, the junction contained 16 bases not matched to a gene. The CDR3 length is 15 residues. CDR3 sequence reads: CASRDQRGQGLRAFF. DNA for the CDR3: TGCGCCAGCAGGGACCAGCGGGGACAGGGTCTGAGGGCTTTCTTT.

CDR3 loop: CASSQDRAFYGYTF. For the CDR3, the DNA is TGTGCCAGCAGCCAAGACAGGGCCTTCTATGGCTACACCTTC. V is TRBV4-2 and J is TRBJ1-2, with a possible D match to TRBD1 (5 bases). The CDR3 totals 14 residues. Germline V gene data show CDR1 as LGHNA and CDR2 as YNFKEQ. V gave up 0 bases and J gave up 4 bases, with 9 bases separating them.

The gene calls are TRBV10-3 and TRBJ2-3, with 7 positions matching TRBD2. The CDR3 loop spans 17 amino acids. Germline values: CDR1 ENHRY, CDR2 SYGVKD. V lost 2 bases to trimming and J lost 2 bases; unmatched junction nucleotides: 10. CDR3 region: CAISEPAPGLSTDTQYF. The CDR3 DNA reads TGTGCCATCAGTGAGCCGGCGCCGGGACTATCCACAGATACGCAGTATTTT.

This clone was seen a few times. The chain combines TRBV27 with TRBJ2-1, with a possible D match to TRBD2 (6 bases). With 3 bases removed from V and 3 bases from J, the gap between germline ends came to 12 bases. Germline loops: CDR1 MNHEY, CDR2 SMNVEV (reference sequence). The CDR3 has 15 residues. The CDR3 coding sequence is TGTGCCAGCAGTTTTGGCCTAGCGATCTACAATGAGCAGTTCTTC. Protein sequence: CASSFGLAIYNEQFF.

The J gene is TRBJ2-5, the V gene TRBV4-1, with D unclear. Germline V gene data show CDR1 as MGHRA and CDR2 as YSYEKL. With 0 bases removed from V and 8 bases from J, the gap between germline ends came to 16 bases. The CDR3 has 15 amino acids. CDR3 protein: CASSQETTTPRTQYF. CDR3 DNA: TGCGCCAGCAGCCAAGAAACGACAACCCCGAGAACCCAGTACTTC.

This clone was seen repeatedly, ten times or more. This chain joins TRBV6-2 or TRBV6-3 and TRBJ2-5, with 7 bases matching TRBD1. Per the germline V gene, CDR1 is MNHEY and CDR2 is SVGEGT. CDR3 length equals 15 residues. Trimming took 6 bases from V and 3 from J; bases not matched to a gene: 10. The CDR3 nucleotides are TGTGCCAGCAGCACCGATCGGACAGGAGAAGAGACCCAGTACTTC. This translates into CASSTDRTGEETQYF.

The V call is TRBV6-2 or TRBV6-3, the J call TRBJ2-1; 8 bases agree with TRBD1. The V gene's germline CDR1 is MNHEY and CDR2 SVGEGT. V shed 5 bases, J shed 6 bases, and the junction held 12 bases outside the gene matches. CDR3 length: 16 amino acids. The chain's CDR3 is CASSTDRGEAGNEQFF. In DNA form, the CDR3 reads TGTGCCAGCAGTACCGACAGGGGTGAAGCTGGCAATGAGCAGTTCTTC.

This chain links TRBV20-1 with TRBJ1-1; 10 bases fit TRBD1. Germline lookup yields CDR1 DFQATT and CDR2 SNEGSKA (reference sequence). The V gene end was trimmed by 3 bases and the J gene end by 5 bases; junction bases not matched to a gene: 6. This CDR3 is 14 amino acids long. CDR3 sequence (DNA): TGCAGTGCTAGTCGGGGACAGGGGAGAACTGAAGCTTTCTTT. Translating it yields CSASRGQGRTEAFF.

This clone is a singleton in its sample. The CDR3 bases are TGTGCCAGCAGTCAGGACAGGTACGAGCCCCAGCATTTT. Amino acid sequence: CASSQDRYEPQHF. The rearrangement joins TRBV12-3 or TRBV12-4 to TRBJ1-5; the match to TRBD1 covers 7 bases. The V segment lost 5 bases and the J segment 8 bases; nucleotides outside the gene matches: 6. The CDR3 is made up of 13 amino acids.

The rearrangement uses TRBV2 and TRBJ2-1, with TRBD2 identical over 7 bases. From germline, CDR1 is SNHLY and CDR2 FYNNEI. This CDR3 comprises 16 residues. The J segment lost 5 bases and the V segment lost 2 bases, leaving 9 bases of the junction unmatched. The CDR3 coding sequence is TGTGCCAGCAGTGAATCGGGACTAACCGTCCACAATGAGCAGTTCTTC. This translates into CASSESGLTVHNEQFF.

The V and J genes are TRBV5-1 and TRBJ1-2; TRBD1 agrees at 7 bases. The CDR3 totals 12 residues. In germline, CDR1 is SGHRS, CDR2 YFSETQ. V trimming: 4 bases; J trimming: 14 bases; junction bases outside the gene matches: 11. CDR3 residues: CASSTGQDSRTF. The CDR3 DNA sequence: TGCGCCAGCAGCACAGGACAGGACTCTAGAACCTTC.

CDR3 sequence (DNA): TGTGCCAGCAGCGACAGGGGGCGTGAGGAAGATACGCAGTATTTT. It specifies CASSDRGREEDTQYF. The chain is built from TRBV2 and TRBJ2-3, with TRBD1 matching over 10 bases. Germline CDR1 reads SNHLY; CDR2 reads FYNNEI. Trimming removed 6 bases from V and 5 bases from J; junction bases left unmatched: 8. CDR3 length: 15 residues.

The chain carries TRBV28 and TRBJ1-6, with D perhaps TRBD1 (6 bases). The CDR3 sequence is 17 residues long. Looked up from germline, CDR1 is MDHEN and CDR2 is SYDVKM. Trimming pared 5 bases from V and 2 bases from J, leaving 16 bases between. CDR3: CASSPRGGRTYNSPLHF. The DNA of the CDR3 is TGTGCCAGCAGTCCAAGAGGGGGTAGGACCTATAATTCACCCCTCCACTTT.

The chain combines TRBV11-2 with TRBJ1-2; 10 bases are a match to TRBD1. This CDR3 has 14 residues. The J segment lost 4 bases and the V segment lost 6 bases, leaving 5 bases of the junction unmatched. Per the germline V gene, CDR1 is SGHAT and CDR2 is FQNNGV. CDR3 residues: CASRGTGVVYGYTF. The CDR3 bases are TGTGCCAGCAGAGGGACAGGGGTAGTCTATGGCTACACCTTC.

Only one count was recorded for this clone. This sequence joins TRBV27 and TRBJ1-1; D gene uncertain. This CDR3 has 12 amino acids. The V gene's germline CDR1 is MNHEY and CDR2 SMNVEV (reference sequence). V lost 8 bases, J lost 6 bases, and 13 bases lay in between. The CDR3 coding sequence is TGTGCCAGCTTCAGTGAAACCCCTGAAGCTTTCTTT. Amino acids: CASFSETPEAFF.

The V call is TRBV15, the J call TRBJ1-5, with TRBD1 as a possible D gene (5 bases). From germline, CDR1 is LNHNV and CDR2 YYDKDF (reference sequence). This CDR3 contains 13 residues. V lost 3 bases and J lost 5, with 8 bases in between. The CDR3 loop is CATSSQGDQPQHF. The DNA of the CDR3 is TGTGCCACCAGCAGTCAGGGCGATCAGCCCCAGCATTTT.

V gene TRBV7-2 combines with J gene TRBJ2-2; 9 nucleotides line up with TRBD2. The CDR3 extends over 16 amino acids. Germline V CDR1 and CDR2: SGHTA, FQGNSA. V gave up 6 bases and J gave up 4 bases; unmatched junction bases: 9. The CDR3 DNA reads as TGTGCCAGCAGATGGACTAGCGAAGGTCGCACCGGGGAGCTGTTTTTT. It yields the protein CASRWTSEGRTGELFF.